These 8 T cell receptor beta chains came from one sample sequenced in a study of regulatory T cells in long-lasting Graves disease. Assembly of TCR beta libraries relied on iRepertoire HTBI primers together with Arm-PCR of CDR3 regions. TCRdb recomputed calls from the multiplex PCR reads with MiXCR, one row per CDR3 protein. The sample shows about 660,000 distinct CDR3 sequences, 25% to 35% of them seen only once. Stated time point: persistent/refractory GD, antithyroid drugs over 5 years with positive TRAb. Isolated PBMC RNA provided the starting material for the TCR library. The source material was peripheral blood mononuclear cells (PBMCs), sampled when the disease was refractory, from a patient treated with antithyroid drugs. The receptors were gathered from a female donor with Graves disease.

CDR3 sequence (DNA): TGTGCCAGCAGCGGACCGGGACAGGGGAGCTCCTATAATTCACCCCTCCACTTT. Translated: CASSGPGQGSSYNSPLHF. The genes are TRBV5-6 and TRBJ1-6; 10 nucleotides line up with TRBD1. V shed 4 bases, J shed 0 bases, and the junction held 7 bases outside the gene matches. Germline loops: CDR1 SGHDT, CDR2 YYEEEE. The CDR3 loop spans 18 amino acids.

This clonotype has a count of ten or more. The chain recombines TRBV2 with TRBJ1-2; 8 nucleotides line up with TRBD1. The germline V gene encodes CDR1 SNHLY and CDR2 FYNNEI. The junction had 4 bases not matched to a gene; V was cut back by 6 bases and J by 4 bases. This CDR3 comprises 13 residues. The CDR3 protein is CASRTGVIYGYTF. Written as DNA, the CDR3 is TGTGCCAGCAGGACAGGGGTAATCTATGGCTACACCTTC.

This clonotype was counted a single time. The chain uses TRBV12-3 or TRBV12-4 and TRBJ1-1; TRBD1 matches 7 bases. J lost 1 base, V lost 0 bases, and 5 bases had no gene match. The CDR3 totals 16 residues. CDR3 in DNA: TGTGCCAGCAGTTTAGCCGCGACAGGGTGGAACACTGAAGCTTTCTTT. It translates to CASSLAATGWNTEAFF.

This clonotype was seen a handful of times. The chain carries TRBV20-1 and TRBJ1-1; possible D gene TRBD1, 5 bases. CDR3 length equals 13 residues. Germline V CDR1 and CDR2: DFQATT, SNEGSKA (reference sequence). V was shortened by 0 bases and J by 1 base, with 6 bases between the two germline ends. The CDR3 spells CSARDGGNTEAFF. As DNA, the CDR3 is TGCAGTGCTAGAGACGGGGGGAACACTGAAGCTTTCTTT.

This chain links TRBV6-1 with TRBJ2-1; 15 nucleotides agree with TRBD2. Germline V gene sequence: CDR1 MNHNS, CDR2 SASEGT. CDR3 length equals 20 residues. The ends lost 4 bases at V and 4 bases at J; junction bases unmatched: 14. The CDR3 sequence is CASSVRQKPGLAGGYNEQFF. In nucleotides, the CDR3 is TGTGCCAGCAGTGTCAGACAGAAGCCGGGACTAGCGGGAGGATACAATGAGCAGTTCTTC.

The chain links TRBV11-2 to TRBJ2-7; tentatively, D is TRBD1 (5 bases). Deletions cut 0 bases from V and 0 bases from J, with 12 bases between. Germline V gene sequence: CDR1 SGHAT, CDR2 FQNNGV. The CDR3 length is 16 residues. Written as DNA, the CDR3 is TGTGCCAGCAGCTTAGATACAGGTTTGAGCTCCTACGAGCAGTACTTC. Protein sequence: CASSLDTGLSSYEQYF. The whole variable domain, filled in from reference TRBV11-2 and TRBJ2-7, reads EAGVAQSPRYKIIEKRQSVAFWCNPISGHATLYWYQQILGQGPKLLIQFQNNGVVDDSQLPKDRFSAERLKGVDSTLKIQPAKLEDSAVYLCASSLDTGLSSYEQYFGPGTRLTVT.

The chain couples TRBV28 to TRBJ1-2; 7 bases map to TRBD1. Germline CDR1 is MDHEN and CDR2 is SYDVKM. The CDR3 covers 16 residues. The trim removed 3 bases at V and 8 bases at J, leaving 15 bases unmatched. DNA for the CDR3: TGTGCCAGCAGTTTGCCCCAACAGGGGAGAATGTCCGGCTACACCTTC. Its protein is CASSLPQQGRMSGYTF.

V gene TRBV19 combines with J gene TRBJ2-3; a possible D gene is TRBD2 (6 bases). Trimming took off 5 bases at V and 8 bases at J, with 17 bases between the two ends. Germline lookup yields CDR1 LNHDA and CDR2 SQIVND (reference sequence). This CDR3 comprises 14 residues. The CDR3 reads CASSFERAPGTQYF. The CDR3 nucleotides read TGTGCCAGTAGTTTCGAGCGGGCTCCTGGTACGCAGTATTTT.